This TCR beta chain was recorded in a study of graft-versus-host responses after intestinal transplantation (dated by TCRdb to 2020 to 2023). Regarding the study in general: The transplants that recipients received were multivisceral, liver-intestinal, or isolated intestinal. Instead of going to the commercial service, samples from a few later patients were sequenced in-house on an Illumina MiSeq and processed with MiXCR. Every recipient was given anti-thymocyte globulin induction, followed by about 3 years of maintenance tacrolimus and steroids. A peak of at least 4% donor T cells among recipient peripheral blood mononuclear cells was the definition used for donor T cell macrochimerism. Alloreactive clones were identified by sequencing pre-transplant mixed lymphocyte reaction products and comparing these products with unstimulated pre-transplant donor and recipient T cells. A cohort of more than 20 intestinal transplant recipients, including one retransplant, was enrolled, and a few patients lacking pretransplant specimens were excluded. After intestinal transplantation, graft-versus-host and host-versus-graft alloreactive T cell clones were followed in the graft, circulation and bone marrow using bulk TCR-beta CDR3 sequencing. The study at large found these results: Early after transplant, peak levels of circulating GvH clones were associated with declines in HvG clones. Patients with donor T cell macrochimerism had high GvH to HvG T cell clonal ratios in their allografts. GvH clones were detected in recipient bone marrow, and some appeared earlier in ileal mucosa or blood, consistent with an intestinal mucosal origin. The conclusions were limited by the relatively low number and heterogeneity of the intestinal transplant patients.

About this clone itself: This clone's antigen is unknown. Base quality data are lacking; no much larger clone is found one base away.

CDR1 SGDLS and CDR2 YYNGEE were looked up in the germline V gene. The CDR3 goes from the cysteine to the phenylalanine over 16 residues. Solely the CDR3 DNA is kept, with 48 bases framed from the first base. V lost 2 bases and J lost 4 bases, and the count of bases not matched to a germline gene is 10. Libraries were prepared through the immunoSEQ multiplex PCR assay. Adaptive Biotechnologies carried out high-throughput TCR-beta CDR3 sequencing of genomic DNA for most patients. For the original study's pipeline: Adaptive's ImmunoSEQ software supplied the TCR sequencing data for about 18 patients, while MiXCR and VDJtools were used to process a few other patients. CDR3 nucleotide sequences shared between donor and recipient were removed because the origin of such sequences could not be assigned. Alloreactive clones required at least 2-fold expansion over unstimulated cells and minimum CFSE-low frequency of 0.002% (template counts) or 0.001% (read counts). Clones were considered mappable if detected in sequenced pre-transplant spleen, lymph node, or MLR CFSE-low populations of the donor or recipient. The cumulative frequency of alloreactive clones was calculated as a percentage of all sequences, weighted by copy number. Entries here come from immuneACCESS through TCRdb and include only in-frame sequences with V and J called. Some clones fail to appear in such tables; in the studies checked, an unresolved V gene covers under half of the shortfall, and the cause of the remainder is unknown. V and J calls and clone size follow that table, whereas D and trimming were derived from the DNA. The sample data list about 80,000 clones, and about 90% of these were observed just once. Roughly 0.66% of the sample is taken by the ten largest.

Blood samples were collected up to 4 times in the first month after transplant and then at least monthly when available. This TCR came from a human patient who received an intestinal transplant, so some T cells may come from the graft donor. The rearrangement joined TRBV9 to TRBJ2-7; 9 of the junction bases match TRBD2. Material: PBMCs, obtained 98 days after intestinal transplantation. The nucleotide sequence reads TGTGCCAGCAGCGTGGGGACTCGCGGGGGGGCTTACGAGCAGTACTTC. Translation gives CASSVGTRGGAYEQYF.